The rows below give T cell receptor beta chains drawn from one sample of a study of T cells in Graves' hyperthyroidism and ophthalmopathy. Via MiXCR, TCRdb re-called the multiplex PCR reads, giving one row per CDR3 protein. The sample yields 550,000 to 650,000 distinct CDR3 sequences, around 15% seen once. The sample comprised blood. The receptors here all came from a woman aged 40 to 49 with Graves' hyperthyroidism. CDR3s include the opening cysteine and the closing phenylalanine or tryptophan. The D gene is left open where the match is weak. A clone size is listed for some rows: how often the clone was seen (once, few, many), or a class if it is expanded.

v_gene: TRBV7-2
d_gene: -
abundance: many
j_gene: TRBJ2-7
len: 14
CDR3nt: TGTGCCAGCAGCCCGCGACTAGTGGGGGGCGAGCAGTACTTC
CDR3aa: CASSPRLVGGEQYF

v_gene: TRBV3-1
d_gene: TRBD1
abundance: -
j_gene: TRBJ1-1
len: 12
CDR3nt: TGTGCCAGCAGCCAACGGACAGGGGAGGCTTTCTTT
CDR3aa: CASSQRTGEAFF

v_gene: TRBV24-1
d_gene: -
abundance: -
j_gene: TRBJ2-1
len: 13
CDR3nt: TGTGCCACCAGTGACGGGTCAGGGGATGAGCAGTTCTTC
CDR3aa: CATSDGSGDEQFF

v_gene: TRBV27
d_gene: TRBD1
abundance: many
j_gene: TRBJ1-2
len: 14
CDR3nt: TGTGCCAGCAGTCCACACGGACAGGAACATGGCTACACCTTC
CDR3aa: CASSPHGQEHGYTF

v_gene: TRBV9
d_gene: -
abundance: -
j_gene: TRBJ2-1
len: 15
CDR3nt: TGTGCCAGCAGCGTAGTGATAGCGGAAGACGGGGAGCAGTTCTTC
CDR3aa: CASSVVIAEDGEQFF

v_gene: TRBV7-9
d_gene: -
abundance: many
j_gene: TRBJ1-5
len: 12
CDR3nt: TGTGCCAGCAGCTTTAGCAATCAGCCCCAGCATTTT
CDR3aa: CASSFSNQPQHF

v_gene: TRBV7-9
d_gene: -
abundance: many
j_gene: TRBJ1-1
len: 13
CDR3nt: TGTGCCAGCAGCCGATCGGGGAACACTGAAGCTTTCTTT
CDR3aa: CASSRSGNTEAFF

v_gene: TRBV18
d_gene: TRBD2
abundance: many
j_gene: TRBJ2-7
len: 15
CDR3nt: TGTGCCAGCTCACCACCTAGCGGGGGTTCAGGCGAGCAGTACTTC
CDR3aa: CASSPPSGGSGEQYF

v_gene: TRBV18
d_gene: -
abundance: few
j_gene: TRBJ1-1
len: 15
CDR3nt: TGTGCCAGCTCACACCCTGTGATGCCATACACTGAAGCTTTCTTT
CDR3aa: CASSHPVMPYTEAFF

v_gene: TRBV18
d_gene: TRBD1
abundance: many
j_gene: TRBJ1-6
len: 13
CDR3nt: TGTGCCAGCTCTTTGGGACAGGGTTCACCCCTCCACTTT
CDR3aa: CASSLGQGSPLHF

v_gene: TRBV19
d_gene: -
abundance: -
j_gene: TRBJ2-2
len: 13
CDR3nt: TGTGCCAGTAGCCCCTTGGGGGACCGGGAGCTGTTTTTT
CDR3aa: CASSPLGDRELFF

v_gene: TRBV5-1
d_gene: -
abundance: once
j_gene: TRBJ2-5
len: 13
CDR3nt: TGCGCCAGCAGCGGGGGACTGAAAGAGACCCAGTACTTC
CDR3aa: CASSGGLKETQYF

v_gene: TRBV12-3/TRBV12-4
d_gene: -
abundance: many
j_gene: TRBJ1-3
len: 14
CDR3nt: TGTGCCAGCAGTTTATGGGCATTTGGAAACACCATATATTTT
CDR3aa: CASSLWAFGNTIYF

v_gene: TRBV12-3/TRBV12-4
d_gene: -
abundance: many
j_gene: TRBJ2-1
len: 11
CDR3nt: TGTGCCAGCAGTCCTCTCGGGGAGCAGTTCTTC
CDR3aa: CASSPLGEQFF

v_gene: TRBV2
d_gene: -
abundance: -
j_gene: TRBJ2-3
len: 12
CDR3nt: TGTGCCAGCAGTGAAGGCGCAGATACGCAGTATTTT
CDR3aa: CASSEGADTQYF

v_gene: TRBV5-1
d_gene: -
abundance: -
j_gene: TRBJ2-2
len: 15
CDR3nt: TGCGCCAGCAGCTTGCGGCTGCCGAACACCGGGGAGCTGTTTTTT
CDR3aa: CASSLRLPNTGELFF

v_gene: TRBV6-1
d_gene: TRBD2
abundance: few
j_gene: TRBJ2-1
len: 15
CDR3nt: TGTGCCAGCAGAGTAAGCGGGGGGGCGTACAATGAGCAGTTCTTC
CDR3aa: CASRVSGGAYNEQFF

v_gene: TRBV18
d_gene: -
abundance: few
j_gene: TRBJ2-3
len: 16
CDR3nt: TGTGCCAGCTCGCAAGCAACAACAAGTAGCACAGATACGCAGTATTTT
CDR3aa: CASSQATTSSTDTQYF

v_gene: TRBV7-9
d_gene: TRBD1
abundance: many
j_gene: TRBJ2-2
len: 14
CDR3nt: TGTGCCAGCAGCTCGGGACAGGGGACCGGGGAGCTGTTTTTT
CDR3aa: CASSSGQGTGELFF

v_gene: TRBV12-3/TRBV12-4
d_gene: TRBD1
abundance: few
j_gene: TRBJ2-1
len: 17
CDR3nt: TGTGCCAGCAGTTCAGGACAGGGCAAGGGGGATTCCAATGAGCAGTTCTTC
CDR3aa: CASSSGQGKGDSNEQFF

v_gene: TRBV5-1
d_gene: -
abundance: many
j_gene: TRBJ2-7
len: 13
CDR3nt: TGCGCCAGCAGCCCTGACCCTGGCTACGAGCAGTACTTC
CDR3aa: CASSPDPGYEQYF

v_gene: TRBV19
d_gene: -
abundance: many
j_gene: TRBJ1-1
len: 11
CDR3nt: TGTGCCAGCAAGTTGAACACTGAAGCTTTCTTT
CDR3aa: CASKLNTEAFF

v_gene: TRBV30
d_gene: -
abundance: many
j_gene: TRBJ1-4
len: 17
CDR3nt: TGTGCCTGGAGTCGTGGAACTCCCGGGGCCTATAATGAAAAACTGTTTTTT
CDR3aa: CAWSRGTPGAYNEKLFF

v_gene: TRBV30
d_gene: -
abundance: many
j_gene: TRBJ1-2
len: 11
CDR3nt: TGTGCCTGGAGGGCAGACTATGGCTACACCTTC
CDR3aa: CAWRADYGYTF

v_gene: TRBV27
d_gene: -
abundance: many
j_gene: TRBJ1-1
len: 21
CDR3nt: TGTGCCAGCAGTTCAGGACCGGGCAGCCCTACAAATTACGGCGTTCAAGCTGAAGCTTTCTTT
CDR3aa: CASSSGPGSPTNYGVQAEAFF

v_gene: TRBV28
d_gene: TRBD1
abundance: many
j_gene: TRBJ1-1
len: 14
CDR3nt: TGTGCCAGCAATCCCCAGGGGGAGAACACTGAAGCTTTCTTT
CDR3aa: CASNPQGENTEAFF

v_gene: TRBV27
d_gene: -
abundance: many
j_gene: TRBJ2-7
len: 14
CDR3nt: TGTGCCAGCAGTTTATGGGCGCGGGCGGGTGAGCAGTACTTC
CDR3aa: CASSLWARAGEQYF

v_gene: TRBV2
d_gene: -
abundance: many
j_gene: TRBJ2-5
len: 13
CDR3nt: TGTGCCAGCAGTGAAGCGATGGGGGAGACCCAGTACTTC
CDR3aa: CASSEAMGETQYF

v_gene: TRBV6-1
d_gene: -
abundance: -
j_gene: TRBJ1-2
len: 18
CDR3nt: TGTGCCAGCAGGGCCGGGAACCGAGTTGACAGAATGAGTTATGGCTACACCTTC
CDR3aa: CASRAGNRVDRMSYGYTF

v_gene: TRBV4-1
d_gene: TRBD1
abundance: many
j_gene: TRBJ2-7
len: 15
CDR3nt: TGCGCCAGCAGCCAAGATCGGACAGGGAAGGACGAGCAGTACTTC
CDR3aa: CASSQDRTGKDEQYF

v_gene: TRBV15
d_gene: -
abundance: many
j_gene: TRBJ1-2
len: 15
CDR3nt: TGTGCCACCAGCAGTGCCGGTTGGGCTAACTATGGCTACACCTTC
CDR3aa: CATSSAGWANYGYTF

v_gene: TRBV6-1
d_gene: -
abundance: many
j_gene: TRBJ2-4
len: 16
CDR3nt: TGTGCCAGCAGTGTCTTAGGGGACGGAGCCAAAAACATTCAGTACTTC
CDR3aa: CASSVLGDGAKNIQYF

v_gene: TRBV28
d_gene: -
abundance: many
j_gene: TRBJ2-2
len: 12
CDR3nt: TGTGCCAGCAGTCTCACGGGCCGGGAGCTGTTTTTT
CDR3aa: CASSLTGRELFF

v_gene: TRBV20-1
d_gene: TRBD2
abundance: many
j_gene: TRBJ2-7
len: 14
CDR3nt: TGCAGTGCTAGACGTCCTAGCGGGAGCTACGAGCAGTACTTC
CDR3aa: CSARRPSGSYEQYF

v_gene: TRBV18
d_gene: TRBD1
abundance: few
j_gene: TRBJ2-5
len: 13
CDR3nt: TGTGCCAGCTCACCGGGACAGCAAGTGACCCAGTACTTC
CDR3aa: CASSPGQQVTQYF

v_gene: TRBV10-3
d_gene: -
abundance: many
j_gene: TRBJ2-5
len: 15
CDR3nt: TGTGCCATCAGTGAGACGGGACGCGGCCAAGAGACCCAGTACTTC
CDR3aa: CAISETGRGQETQYF

v_gene: TRBV28
d_gene: -
abundance: many
j_gene: TRBJ2-2
len: 14
CDR3nt: TGTGCCAGCAGTTTCCAGGGGCGGACCGGGGAGCTGTTTTTT
CDR3aa: CASSFQGRTGELFF

v_gene: TRBV5-6
d_gene: TRBD2
abundance: few
j_gene: TRBJ2-5
len: 17
CDR3nt: TGTGCCAGCAGCTTTCTCACCGGACTAGCGGGAGGGGAGACCCAGTACTTC
CDR3aa: CASSFLTGLAGGETQYF

v_gene: TRBV7-2
d_gene: TRBD1
abundance: -
j_gene: TRBJ2-2
len: 15
CDR3nt: TGTGCCAGCAGACCGGGACAGGGGAAGGCCGGGGAGCTGTTTTTT
CDR3aa: CASRPGQGKAGELFF

v_gene: TRBV6-1
d_gene: -
abundance: -
j_gene: TRBJ1-1
len: 12
CDR3nt: TGTGCCAGCAGCCGTAACCCAACTGAAGCTTTCTTT
CDR3aa: CASSRNPTEAFF

v_gene: TRBV5-1
d_gene: -
abundance: few
j_gene: TRBJ2-7
len: 14
CDR3nt: TGCGCCAGCAGCCGGACGGAAAGCTCCTACGAGCAGTACTTC
CDR3aa: CASSRTESSYEQYF

v_gene: TRBV30
d_gene: -
abundance: -
j_gene: TRBJ2-2
len: 11
CDR3nt: TGTGCCTGGAGTGCCGGCGGGGAGCTGTTTTTT
CDR3aa: CAWSAGGELFF

v_gene: TRBV11-2
d_gene: -
abundance: many
j_gene: TRBJ1-6
len: 14
CDR3nt: TGTGCCAGCAGCTTTGGCATAGGTGGATCACCCCTCCACTTT
CDR3aa: CASSFGIGGSPLHF

v_gene: TRBV10-3
d_gene: -
abundance: many
j_gene: TRBJ2-1
len: 16
CDR3nt: TGTGCCATCAGGGGTGCCTCCCGGAGCCGATACAATGAGCAGTTCTTC
CDR3aa: CAIRGASRSRYNEQFF

v_gene: TRBV18
d_gene: -
abundance: many
j_gene: TRBJ1-1
len: 14
CDR3nt: TGTGCCAGCTCACCACGGGGGGGAGGGACTGAAGCTTTCTTT
CDR3aa: CASSPRGGGTEAFF

v_gene: TRBV5-6
d_gene: -
abundance: -
j_gene: TRBJ2-1
len: 14
CDR3nt: TGTGCCAGCAGCTTGGCAGCGGAGGGGGATGAGCAGTTCTTC
CDR3aa: CASSLAAEGDEQFF

v_gene: TRBV7-2
d_gene: -
abundance: few
j_gene: TRBJ2-7
len: 15
CDR3nt: TGTGCCAGCAGCTTCGGGGGGCCGGGGGCCTACGAGCAGTACTTC
CDR3aa: CASSFGGPGAYEQYF

v_gene: TRBV20-1
d_gene: -
abundance: many
j_gene: TRBJ2-7
len: 16
CDR3nt: TGCAGTGCTAGAGAGAAGGGAAGACATTCGACCTACGAGCAGTACTTC
CDR3aa: CSAREKGRHSTYEQYF

v_gene: TRBV18
d_gene: TRBD2
abundance: many
j_gene: TRBJ2-1
len: 15
CDR3nt: TGTGCCAGCTCACCATCCGGGACTAGCTTTAATGAGCAGTTCTTC
CDR3aa: CASSPSGTSFNEQFF

v_gene: TRBV14
d_gene: TRBD2
abundance: -
j_gene: TRBJ2-1
len: 16
CDR3nt: TGTGCCAGCAGCCAACAACTAGCGATTTTGCCTAATGAGCAGTTCTTC
CDR3aa: CASSQQLAILPNEQFF

v_gene: TRBV6-1
d_gene: -
abundance: -
j_gene: TRBJ2-3
len: 13
CDR3nt: TGTGCCAGCGCTGCGCTACGCACAGATACGCAGTATTTT
CDR3aa: CASAALRTDTQYF

v_gene: TRBV19
d_gene: TRBD1
abundance: -
j_gene: TRBJ2-1
len: 15
CDR3nt: TGTGCCAGTGGTGCGGGACAGGGAATGCAGAATGAGCAGTTCTTC
CDR3aa: CASGAGQGMQNEQFF